This note documents a single TCR beta chain sequence. Its antigen is still unknown. It has no much larger one-base neighbor in the sample; base qualities were not kept. TCRdb shows the sequencer as Illumina HiSeq 1500. Clones were called with MiXCR by TCRdb after fastp trimmed the public reads at Q25, and only in-frame beta chains were retained. Entries are consolidated by CDR3 protein sequence, retaining the most common genes and DNA. This sample gives approximately 910,000 distinct CDR3 sequences in total; around 30% of them show up just once. In total, the top ten clones hold around 15% of the sample. V is cut back by 5 bases and J by 7 bases, with 14 bases in the junction unmatched. From its cysteine to its phenylalanine, the CDR3 spans 17 amino acids. CDR3 DNA is the only sequence kept; it has 51 bases, read in frame from the first base. From the germline V gene, CDR1 is SGHVS and CDR2 is FNYEAQ.

The sample is drawn from a study of T cell repertoires in cytomegalovirus infection (dated by TCRdb to the late 2010s). Study-wide context: The peptide stimulations were aimed at well-studied HLA-B-restricted epitopes as well as recently identified HLA-C-restricted CMV epitopes, whose presentation resists viral immunomodulation. Donor HLA type was relevant to the analysis, as public TCR beta signatures indicated carriage of CMV infection together with the matching HLA type.

In light of the paper, this sample's treatment or condition label describes: in vitro stimulation with specific CMV peptide epitopes to enrich CMV-specific T cells. Overall study outcomes, separate from this receptor: Carriers of CMV infection plus the relevant HLA type were discriminated by the cumulative frequency of public TCR beta family members in the study cohort and in an independent roughly 380-donor cohort. The ex vivo response was dominated by HLA-C-restricted CMV-specific TCR beta clonotypes, and the single most frequent clonotype in two of eight donors was supplied by these HLA-C-restricted clonotypes.

The sample here was cultured CD8+ T cells from PBMCs, taken from culture after CMV antigen stimulation. Here the chain combines TRBV7-6 and TRBJ2-1; 10 of the junction bases match TRBD2. The sequence was obtained from a human donor in good health (CMV status not recorded). Some clones in this sample may be carry-over from other donors' samples. For the CDR3, the sequence is CASSRYLSGGTWNEQFF. The nucleotides are TGTGCCAGCAGCCGCTACCTTAGCGGGGGGACTTGGAATGAGCAGTTCTTC. Joined to the reference TRBV7-6 and TRBJ2-1 proteins, this CDR3 gives the full variable domain: GAGVSQSPRYKVTKRGQDVALRCDPISGHVSLYWYRQALGQGPEFLTYFNYEAQQDKSGLPNDRFSAERPEGSISTLTIQRTEQRDSAMYRCASSRYLSGGTWNEQFFGPGTRLTVL.